This TCR beta chain originates from a study of shared clonotypes between healthy human individuals. Across the whole study: Two women and a few men aged 18 to 49 served as donors.

In this sample, this clone turned up a few times. This sample also contains other DNA sequences that code for the same CDR3. TCRdb's copy holds only in-frame clones and misses some; the assay was immunoSEQ multiplex PCR. The table lists millions of clones, roughly 94% of them singletons. Sequencing was done on a sample of naive CD4+ T cells sorted from blood. Subset meaning: CD45RA+ positively selected. This receptor was taken from a man between 18 and 29 years old in good health.

The CDR3 loop is CASSPGYEQYF. For the CDR3, the DNA is TGTGCCAGCTCACCAGGCTACGAGCAGTACTTC. The chain has TRBV18 and TRBJ2-7; D ambiguous. This CDR3 region has 11 residues. V was trimmed by 2 bases and J by 3 bases, leaving 2 bases between them. Germline lookup yields CDR1 KGHSH and CDR2 LQKENI.